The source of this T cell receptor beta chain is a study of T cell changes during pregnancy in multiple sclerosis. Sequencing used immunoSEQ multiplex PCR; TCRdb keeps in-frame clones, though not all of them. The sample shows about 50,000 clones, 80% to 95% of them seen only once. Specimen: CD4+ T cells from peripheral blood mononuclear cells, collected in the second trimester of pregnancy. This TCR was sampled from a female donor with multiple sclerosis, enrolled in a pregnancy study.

The CDR3 here is CASSLEQGLLNTEAFF. The CDR3 DNA reads TGCGCCAGCAGCTTGGAACAGGGCCTCTTGAACACTGAAGCTTTCTTT. The rearrangement uses TRBV5-1 and TRBJ1-1, with TRBD1 as a possible D gene (6 bases). Germline assignment: CDR1 SGHRS and CDR2 YFSETQ. The CDR3 length is 16 residues. V shed 0 bases and J shed 0 bases, with 12 bases lying between them.